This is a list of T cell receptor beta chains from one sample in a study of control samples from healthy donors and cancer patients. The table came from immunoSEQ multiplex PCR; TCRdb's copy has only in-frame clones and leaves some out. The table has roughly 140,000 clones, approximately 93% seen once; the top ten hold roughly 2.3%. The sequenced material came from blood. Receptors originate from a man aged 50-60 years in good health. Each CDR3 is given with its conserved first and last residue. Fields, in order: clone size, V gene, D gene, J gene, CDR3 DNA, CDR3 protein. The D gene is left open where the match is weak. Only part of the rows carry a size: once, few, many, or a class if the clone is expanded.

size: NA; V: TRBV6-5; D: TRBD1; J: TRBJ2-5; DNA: TGTGCCAGCAGTCCGGACAGGGGCCAAGAGACCCAGTACTTC; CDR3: CASSPDRGQETQYF
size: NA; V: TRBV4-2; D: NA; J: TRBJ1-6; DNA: TGTGCCAGCAGCCAAGAGAAGCGGGCAGGGGCGATCAATTCACCCCTCCACTTT; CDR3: CASSQEKRAGAINSPLHF
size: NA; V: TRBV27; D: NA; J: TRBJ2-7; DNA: TGTGCCAGCAGTTTATCGGGGGGCGGGCCCTACGAGCAGTACTTC; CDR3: CASSLSGGGPYEQYF
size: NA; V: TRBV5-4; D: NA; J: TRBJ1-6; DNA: TGTGCCAGCAGCTTACCGGGGAAGGGAGAATCACCCCTCCACTTT; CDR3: CASSLPGKGESPLHF
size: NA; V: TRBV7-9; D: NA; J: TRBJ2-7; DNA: TGTGCCAGCAGCTTAACGGGGGGCAGTCCTTCCGAGCAGTACTTC; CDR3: CASSLTGGSPSEQYF
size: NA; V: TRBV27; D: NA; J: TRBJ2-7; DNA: TGTGCCAGCAGTTTAATGGTTGGAGGGTTCTACGAGCAGTACTTC; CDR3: CASSLMVGGFYEQYF
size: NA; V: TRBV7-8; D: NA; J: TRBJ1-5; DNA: TGTGCCAGCAGCTTAAGGCCAGGGGCCACTAATCAGCCCCAGCATTTT; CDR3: CASSLRPGATNQPQHF
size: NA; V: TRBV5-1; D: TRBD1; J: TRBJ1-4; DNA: TGCGCCAGCAGCTATACAGGGGGCGATGAAAAACTGTTTTTT; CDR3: CASSYTGGDEKLFF
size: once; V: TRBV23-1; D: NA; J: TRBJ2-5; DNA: TGCGCCAGCAGTCGCTACAGGGTGGGCCAAGAGACCCAGTACTTC; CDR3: CASSRYRVGQETQYF
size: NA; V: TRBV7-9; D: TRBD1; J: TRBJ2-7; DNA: TGTGCCAGCAGCGGCCGGGACAGCTTGTACGAGCAGTACTTC; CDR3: CASSGRDSLYEQYF
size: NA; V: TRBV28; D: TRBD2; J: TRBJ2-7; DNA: TGTGCCAGCAGATATCTAGCGGGAGGGGTATACTTC; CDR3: CASRYLAGGVYF
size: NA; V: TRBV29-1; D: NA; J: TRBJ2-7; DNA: TGCAGCGTTGAGGGGGGACTCTTC; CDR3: CSVEGGLF
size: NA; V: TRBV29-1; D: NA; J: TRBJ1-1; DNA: TGCAGCGTTGGAAAGCCGCCGTCAGGGGCTGCGCAGAACACTGAAGCTTTCTTT; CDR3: CSVGKPPSGAAQNTEAFF
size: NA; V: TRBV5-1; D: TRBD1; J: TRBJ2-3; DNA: TGCGCCAGCAGCACCGGGACAGGGGAAGCAGATACGCAGTATTTT; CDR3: CASSTGTGEADTQYF
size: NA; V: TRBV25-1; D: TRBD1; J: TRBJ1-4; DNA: TGTGCCAGCAGTTACCGACAGGGGGCTAATGAAAAACTGTTTTTT; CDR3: CASSYRQGANEKLFF
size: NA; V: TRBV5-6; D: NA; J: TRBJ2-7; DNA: TGTGCCAGCAGCTTGGCCGCCCCTTACGAGCAGTACTTC; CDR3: CASSLAAPYEQYF
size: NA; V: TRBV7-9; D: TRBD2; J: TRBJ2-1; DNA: TGTGCCAGCAGCCCCGGGAGGGCAAGGTACAATGAGCAGTTCTTC; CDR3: CASSPGRARYNEQFF
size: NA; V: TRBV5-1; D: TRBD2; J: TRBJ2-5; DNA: TGCGCCAGCAGCCCCCCGACGGGGGGAGGAGAGACCCAGTACTTC; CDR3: CASSPPTGGGETQYF
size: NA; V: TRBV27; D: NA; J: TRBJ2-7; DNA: TGTGCCAGCAGTTTAGGAATGGGCCTCTACGAGCAGTACTTC; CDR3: CASSLGMGLYEQYF
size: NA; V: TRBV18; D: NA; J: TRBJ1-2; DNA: TGTGCCAGCTCACTCCTGGGACTCCAGGAGGATGGCTACACCTTC; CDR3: CASSLLGLQEDGYTF
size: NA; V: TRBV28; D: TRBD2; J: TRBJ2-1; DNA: TGTGCCAGCAGTTTGAGGTTAGCGGGAATAGAGGGGCAGTTCTTC; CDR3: CASSLRLAGIEGQFF
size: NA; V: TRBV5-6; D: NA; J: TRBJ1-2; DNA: TGTGCCAGCAGCTTGTTCTACGGGCGGGGCTACACCTTC; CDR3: CASSLFYGRGYTF
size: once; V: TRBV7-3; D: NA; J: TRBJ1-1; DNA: TGTGCCAGCAGCAAGGGCCGGGGCACTGAAGCTTTCTTT; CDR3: CASSKGRGTEAFF
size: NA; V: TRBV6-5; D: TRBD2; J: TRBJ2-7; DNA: TGTGCCAGCAGTTACGGCGGGACTAGCGGGAGGGGGGAGCAGTACTTC; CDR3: CASSYGGTSGRGEQYF
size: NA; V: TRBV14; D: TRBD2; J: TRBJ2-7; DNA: TGTGCCAGCAGCCAGATAAATAGCGGGAGAGGACGGTACGAGCAGTACTTC; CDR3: CASSQINSGRGRYEQYF
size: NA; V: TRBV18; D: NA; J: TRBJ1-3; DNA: TGTGCCAGCTCACCCCCTCGTGGGGAGGGCCCACTTGGAAACACCATATATTTT; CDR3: CASSPPRGEGPLGNTIYF
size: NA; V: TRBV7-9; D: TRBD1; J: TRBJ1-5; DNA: TGTGCCAGCAGCTTCTCTCGACAGGGACGAGGCAATCAGCCCCAGCATTTT; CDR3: CASSFSRQGRGNQPQHF
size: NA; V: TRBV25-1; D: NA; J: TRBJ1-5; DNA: TGTGCCAGCAGTGGCGGACAGTATACTCAGCCCCAGCATTTT; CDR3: CASSGGQYTQPQHF
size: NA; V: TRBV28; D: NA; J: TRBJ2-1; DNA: TGTGCCACCAGAGGGGGGACAGCACTTAATGAGCAGTTCTTC; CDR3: CATRGGTALNEQFF
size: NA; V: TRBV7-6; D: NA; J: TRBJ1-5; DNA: TGTGCCAGCAGCTTAGTCGTTCGGGGCTCAGGGAGGGAAGGCAATCAGCCCCAGCATTTT; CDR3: CASSLVVRGSGREGNQPQHF
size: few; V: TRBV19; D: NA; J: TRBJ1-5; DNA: TGTGCCAGTAGTCTTCCTAAGGGTAGCAATCAGCCCCAGCATTTT; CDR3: CASSLPKGSNQPQHF
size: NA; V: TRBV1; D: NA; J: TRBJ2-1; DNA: TGCACCAGCAGCCAAGCAGGACTTAACTACAATGAGCAGTTCTTC; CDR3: CTSSQAGLNYNEQFF
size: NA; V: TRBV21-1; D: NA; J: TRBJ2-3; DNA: TGTGCCAGCAGCACCCCCGGGACGGTCGTACTTTGCGGTCATTTT; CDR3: CASSTPGTVVLCGHF
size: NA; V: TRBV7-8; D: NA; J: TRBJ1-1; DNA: TGTGCCAGCAGCTTAGTCGCCCCTACAGGATTCGTGGAAGCTTTCTTT; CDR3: CASSLVAPTGFVEAFF
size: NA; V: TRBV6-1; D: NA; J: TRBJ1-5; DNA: TGTGCCAGCAGTGAAGCAGACGACAGTTATCAGCCCCAGCATTTT; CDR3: CASSEADDSYQPQHF
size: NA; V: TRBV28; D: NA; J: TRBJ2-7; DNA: TGTGCCAGCAGTTTTGGGCCAGCCTCTACCTACGAGCAGTACTTC; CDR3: CASSFGPASTYEQYF
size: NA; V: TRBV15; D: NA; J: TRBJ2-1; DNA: TGTGCCACCAGGAATAGTGGGGTGTTTAGCGGAGATACCTACAATGAGCAGTTCTTC; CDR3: CATRNSGVFSGDTYNEQFF
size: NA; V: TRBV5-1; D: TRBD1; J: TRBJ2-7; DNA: TGCGCCAGCAGCCCGGGGGACAGGGGGACCTACGAGCAGTACTTC; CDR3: CASSPGDRGTYEQYF
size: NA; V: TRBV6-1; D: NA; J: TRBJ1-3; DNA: TGTGCCAGCAGTGAAGCTGTCAGGGGCATTTTTGGAAACACCATATATTTT; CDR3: CASSEAVRGIFGNTIYF
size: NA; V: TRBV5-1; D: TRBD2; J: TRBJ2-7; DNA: TGCGCCAGCAGCTTGGTGGCGGGAGGGGGCTACGAGCAGTACTTC; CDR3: CASSLVAGGGYEQYF
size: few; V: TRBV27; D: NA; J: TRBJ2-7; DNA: TGTGCCAGCAGTCCCCTGGGGACCTCCTACGAGCAGTACTTC; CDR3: CASSPLGTSYEQYF
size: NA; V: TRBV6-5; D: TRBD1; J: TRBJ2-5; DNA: TGTGCCAGCAGTTACTCGGGACAGGGAGAGACCCAGTACTTC; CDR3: CASSYSGQGETQYF
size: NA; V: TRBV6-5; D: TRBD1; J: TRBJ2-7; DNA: TGTGCCAGCAGGGCGCCAGGGGGCTACGAGCAGTACTTC; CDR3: CASRAPGGYEQYF
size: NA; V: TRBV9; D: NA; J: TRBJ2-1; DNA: TGTGCCAGCAGCGTAGAGGGGAGATACAATGAGCAGTTCTTC; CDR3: CASSVEGRYNEQFF
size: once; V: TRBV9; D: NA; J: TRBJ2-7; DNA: TGTGCCAGCAGCGTAGGTCCGGGGTCCACCTACGAGCAGTACTTC; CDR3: CASSVGPGSTYEQYF